This T cell receptor (beta chain) emerged from a study of control samples from healthy donors and cancer patients. Germline-derived CDR1 and CDR2 are MDHEN and SYDVKM. V shed 4 bases, J shed 2 bases, and the junction held 5 bases outside the gene matches. CDR3 length equals 16 residues. This clone turned up a few times. Profiling relied on immunoSEQ multiplex PCR, and the TCRdb table lists in-frame clones only, not all of them. The data show 130,000 or so clones, with 85% to 90% seen just once and 6.5% to 9.5% held by the top ten. The sample consisted of PBMCs. The clonotype comes from a man aged 50-60 years with head and neck cancer. V is TRBV28 and J is TRBJ2-6; TRBD1 aligns across 7 bases. The CDR3 DNA is TGTGCCAGCAGTTCTTACAGGGGAGCTGGGGCCAACGTCCTGACTTTC. Amino acid sequence: CASSSYRGAGANVLTF.